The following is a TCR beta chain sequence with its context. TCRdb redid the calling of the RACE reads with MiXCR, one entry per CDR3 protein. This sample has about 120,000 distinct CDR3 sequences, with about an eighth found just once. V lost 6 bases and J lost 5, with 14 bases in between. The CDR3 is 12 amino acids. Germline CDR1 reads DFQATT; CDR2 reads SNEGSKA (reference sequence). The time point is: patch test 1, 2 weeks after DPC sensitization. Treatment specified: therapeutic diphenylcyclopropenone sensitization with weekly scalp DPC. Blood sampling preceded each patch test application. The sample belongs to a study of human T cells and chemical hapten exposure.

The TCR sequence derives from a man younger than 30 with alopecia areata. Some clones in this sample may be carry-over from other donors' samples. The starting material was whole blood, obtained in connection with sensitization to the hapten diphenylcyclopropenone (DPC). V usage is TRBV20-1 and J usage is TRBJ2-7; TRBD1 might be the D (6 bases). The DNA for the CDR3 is TGCAGTGCAGCGACAGGCATCGACGAGCAGTACTTC. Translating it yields CSAATGIDEQYF.